The TCR beta chain under discussion was sequenced for a study of cytomegalovirus exposure and HLA in healthy donors. This CDR3 spans 15 amino acids. The V and J ends lost 5 bases and 4 bases, in that order; junction bases with no gene match: 9. Germline CDR1 is SEHNR and CDR2 is FQNEAQ (reference sequence). The PCR had 60 Vbeta and 13 Jbeta primers. Clones were read by immunoSEQ multiplex PCR, and TCRdb kept only the in-frame ones, dropping some. The table includes 100,000 to 150,000 clones, around 78% detected once. General study points: Many donors carried some public TCRs, although rarity characterized most TCR sequences. Immune exposure data for these donors was limited to CMV serostatus. Cytomegalovirus association was listed for about 170 TCR beta chains.

As to this clone: Its matching antigen is unknown.

Sample: PBMCs. The receptor's source is a man aged 40-50 years in good health and CMV-seronegative. This chain connects TRBV7-9 to TRBJ2-3, with 7 bases that match TRBD1. The CDR3 sequence is CASSPLWDRSDTQYF. The CDR3 DNA is TGTGCCAGCAGCCCTTTGTGGGACAGATCAGATACGCAGTATTTT.